Below are 11 T cell receptor beta chains sequenced from a single sample in a study of blood T cell repertoires in COVID-19. The method was immunoSEQ multiplex PCR; TCRdb's version includes in-frame clones alone and lacks a portion of them. The repertoire consists of 150,000 to 200,000 clones, with 88% occurring once and the leading ten covering roughly 9%. The specimen sequenced was PBMCs or T cells enriched from blood (not recorded which). These receptors came from a woman younger than 30 who had recovered from COVID-19.

The chain recombines TRBV27 with TRBJ1-3; the D is unclear. The V end was cut by 2 bases, the J end by 3 bases, with 5 bases between. Germline CDR1 reads MNHEY; CDR2 reads SMNVEV (reference sequence). There are 13 residues in the CDR3. The CDR3 is CASSLQVGNTIYF. The CDR3 bases are TGTGCCAGCAGTTTACAGGTTGGAAACACCATATATTTT.

V is TRBV28 and J is TRBJ2-7; D unresolved. The CDR3 has 11 residues. The germline V gene has CDR1 MDHEN and CDR2 SYDVKM. Trimming removed 7 bases at V and 4 bases at J, with 8 bases between. The CDR3 protein is CASTTSYEQYF. The CDR3 DNA sequence: TGTGCCAGCACTACCTCATACGAGCAGTACTTC.

CDR3 sequence (DNA): TGCAGCGTGAGGGCCACAGATACGCAGTATTTT. Translated: CSVRATDTQYF. The rearrangement joins TRBV29-1 to TRBJ2-3; D is possibly TRBD2 (5 bases). This CDR3 is 11 amino acids long. The V end lost 6 bases, the J end lost 2 bases, and 6 bases lay between the germline ends. Germline assignment: CDR1 SQVTM and CDR2 ANQGSEA.

This sequence joins TRBV28 and TRBJ2-1; TRBD2 matches at 11 bases. Germline assignment: CDR1 MDHEN and CDR2 SYDVKM. The CDR3 is 14 residues long. V lost 2 bases, J lost 9 bases, and 3 bases stayed unmatched. The DNA of the CDR3 is TGTGCCAGCAGTTTACGGCTAGCGGGAGGTGAGCAGTTCTTC. Its translation: CASSLRLAGGEQFF.

This chain joins TRBV6-2 or TRBV6-3 and TRBJ1-2; D gene unclear. V was shortened by 2 bases and J by 6 bases, with 10 bases between the two germline ends. The germline gives CDR1 MNHEY, CDR2 SVGEGT. The CDR3 loop spans 13 amino acids. The CDR3: CASSYRGRDGYTF. In nucleotides, the CDR3 is TGTGCCAGCAGTTACCGTGGTCGAGATGGCTACACCTTC.

The chain recombines TRBV19 with TRBJ2-1; 10 bases match TRBD2. V lost 3 bases, J lost 0 bases, and 8 bases stayed unmatched. Looked up from germline, CDR1 is LNHDA and CDR2 is SQIVND (reference sequence). CDR3 length equals 18 residues. The CDR3 DNA is TGTGCCAGTAGTATTCCTAGCGGGGGCCCGAGCTCCTACAATGAGCAGTTCTTC. It is translated as CASSIPSGGPSSYNEQFF.

V gene TRBV19 combines with J gene TRBJ2-1, with D possibly TRBD1 on 6 matching bases. Looked up from germline, CDR1 is LNHDA and CDR2 is SQIVND (reference sequence). Trimming took 9 bases from V and 2 from J, leaving 17 bases between them. There are 15 residues in the CDR3. CDR3 sequence reads: CASQRSQGAYNEQFF. DNA for the CDR3: TGTGCCAGCCAGCGGTCACAGGGAGCCTACAATGAGCAGTTCTTC. Complete variable domain (other parts from reference TRBV19 and TRBJ2-1): DGGITQSPKYLFRKEGQNVTLSCEQNLNHDAMYWYRQDPGQGLRLIYYSQIVNDFQKGDIAEGYSVSREKKESFPLTVTSAQKNPTAFYLCASQRSQGAYNEQFFGPGTRLTVL.

V is TRBV5-4 and J is TRBJ2-1, with D unclear. This CDR3 comprises 13 residues. V was clipped by 0 bases and J by 4 bases, with 5 bases between them. Germline V lookup: CDR1 SGHNT, CDR2 YYREEE (reference sequence). For the CDR3, the DNA is TGTGCCAGCAGCTTGGACAGATACAATGAGCAGTTCTTC. Encoded protein: CASSLDRYNEQFF.

The gene calls are TRBV7-2 and TRBJ2-7, with 9 bases lining up with TRBD1. This CDR3 contains 15 residues. V gave up 4 bases and J gave up 6 bases; unmatched junction bases: 10. Germline CDR1 is SGHTA and CDR2 is FQGNSA. The CDR3 sequence is CASSSGGTGRSEQYF. In DNA, the CDR3 is TGTGCCAGCAGCTCCGGTGGGACAGGGAGATCCGAGCAGTACTTC.

The J gene is TRBJ1-1, the V gene TRBV7-2; D is possibly TRBD1 (5 bases). Per the germline V gene, CDR1 is SGHTA and CDR2 is FQGNSA. The CDR3 has 13 amino acids. The V gene lost 8 bases and the J gene lost 8 bases, with 18 bases spanning the gap. The CDR3 region has the DNA TGTGCCAGCCCCACGGCGATCGGGGGGGAAGCTTTCTTT. Amino acid sequence: CASPTAIGGEAFF.

V and J are TRBV2 and TRBJ2-2; 8 nucleotides align to TRBD2. Germline assignment: CDR1 SNHLY and CDR2 FYNNEI. V gave up 6 bases and J gave up 4 bases; unmatched junction bases: 4. The CDR3 sequence is 14 residues long. The CDR3 DNA reads as TGTGCCAGCAGGAGCGGGGGCCCCACCGGGGAGCTGTTTTTT. It is translated as CASRSGGPTGELFF. The entire variable domain, with the rest obtained from reference TRBV2 and TRBJ2-2, is as follows: EPEVTQTPSHQVTQMGQEVILRCVPISNHLYFYWYRQILGQKVEFLVSFYNNEISEKSEIFDDQFSVERPDGSNFTLKIRSTKLEDSAMYFCASRSGGPTGELFFGEGSRLTVL.